One T cell receptor beta chain is described in this entry. What it recognizes is unknown. The sample belongs to a study of shared clonotypes between healthy human individuals. Sequencing was performed with immunoSEQ multiplex PCR; in TCRdb, only in-frame clones are kept and a portion is missing. The sample has about 530,000 clones, 90% to 97% seen once. The CDR3 runs 14 residues. Germline V CDR1 and CDR2: ENHRY, SYGVKD. Study results and caveats: Though the depth was large, rarefaction showed that sorted-subset sequencing was incomplete.

The clonotype was recovered from a young woman in good health. Sequences were obtained from naive CD4+ T cells sorted from blood. Subset indicated: CD45RA+ positively selected. This chain links TRBV10-3 with TRBJ2-5; D is possibly TRBD2 (6 bases). The J call may be faulty, since TRBJ2-7 better matches the DNA end. The CDR3 DNA is TGTGCCACCCGCTGGGGGGAGGAGTTGGACGAGCAGTACTTC. Translating gives CATRWGEELDEQYF.